The rows below give T cell receptor beta chains drawn from one sample of a study of cytomegalovirus exposure and HLA in healthy donors. Profiled with immunoSEQ multiplex PCR; TCRdb holds only in-frame clones, not every one. The profile shows 130,000 or so clones, roughly 75% of them singletons. The sequencing input was PBMCs. Receptors were obtained from a man between 40 and 49 years old in good health and CMV-seronegative. Both conserved end residues are part of each CDR3. D genes are given only for firm matches. Some rows mark clone size as missing; the rest say once, few, many or name a class of expanded clone.

len,v_gene,j_gene,abundance,d_gene,CDR3aa,CDR3nt
14,TRBV6-5,TRBJ2-2,.,TRBD2,CASRASGGTGELFF,TGTGCCAGCAGAGCGAGCGGGGGGACCGGGGAGCTGTTTTTT
14,TRBV11-2,TRBJ2-1,once,.,CASSPVVVYNEQFF,TGTGCCAGCAGCCCTGTCGTTGTATACAATGAGCAGTTCTTC
17,TRBV28,TRBJ1-3,few,.,CASSPPLALSSGNTIYF,TGTGCCAGCAGTCCACCCCTTGCCCTTAGCTCTGGAAACACCATATATTTT
16,TRBV5-1,TRBJ2-7,once,.,CASSHTMGLNSYEQYF,TGCGCCAGCAGCCACACCATGGGACTTAATTCCTACGAGCAGTACTTC
11,TRBV20-1,TRBJ2-1,.,.,CSATQGRAQFF,TGCAGTGCTACACAGGGACGGGCTCAGTTCTTC
14,TRBV7-8,TRBJ2-2,.,.,CASSLGGLTGELFF,TGTGCCAGCAGCTTAGGAGGGTTGACCGGGGAGCTGTTTTTT
14,TRBV5-6,TRBJ2-5,.,.,CASSLGAYQETQYF,TGTGCCAGCAGCCTAGGGGCGTACCAAGAGACCCAGTACTTC
13,TRBV19,TRBJ1-4,.,.,CASTIAGNEKLFF,TGTGCCAGTACCATAGCCGGAAATGAAAAACTGTTTTTT
13,TRBV7-3,TRBJ2-3,.,.,CASSLGRGDTQYF,TGTGCCAGCAGCTTAGGTAGAGGAGACACGCAGTATTTT
15,TRBV10-3,TRBJ2-3,.,.,CAISGRASTTDTQYF,TGTGCCATCAGTGGCAGGGCTTCCACAACAGATACGCAGTATTTT
15,TRBV14,TRBJ2-7,.,.,CASSRGRGSSYEQYF,TGTGCCAGCAGTCGGGGGAGGGGGAGCTCCTACGAGCAGTACTTC
13,TRBV7-6,TRBJ1-1,.,TRBD1,CASSLGGQGGWHF,TGTGCCAGCAGCTTAGGGGGACAGGGAGGGTGGCATTTT
15,TRBV29-1,TRBJ2-3,.,.,CSAPGQGGITDTQYF,TGCAGCGCACCGGGGCAGGGGGGAATCACAGATACGCAGTATTTT
15,TRBV29-1,TRBJ1-2,.,TRBD1,CSVPDRAPSIYGYTF,TGCAGCGTCCCGGACAGGGCCCCCTCTATCTATGGCTACACCTTC
16,TRBV2,TRBJ1-1,.,.,CASSERSARLNTEAFF,TGTGCCAGCAGTGAACGGTCCGCGCGGTTGAACACTGAAGCTTTCTTT
14,TRBV27,TRBJ1-2,few,.,CASSTGTSNYGYTF,TGTGCCAGCAGCACCGGGACAAGTAACTATGGCTACACCTTC
15,TRBV6-5,TRBJ2-7,.,TRBD1,CASSYSRRETGGQYF,TGTGCCAGCAGTTACTCGAGACGTGAGACAGGGGGGCAGTACTTC
15,TRBV9,TRBJ2-3,.,TRBD2,CASSHRGGSTDTQYF,TGTGCCAGCAGCCACCGCGGGGGGTCCACAGATACGCAGTATTTT
15,TRBV28,TRBJ1-3,once,.,CATAPGGLSGNTIYF,TGTGCCACCGCTCCGGGCGGACTCTCTGGAAACACCATATATTTT
11,TRBV5-6,TRBJ1-1,.,.,CASSNEREAFF,TGTGCCAGCAGCAATGAGCGTGAAGCTTTCTTT
14,TRBV7-9,TRBJ1-5,few,.,CASSQDGGNQPQHF,TGTGCCAGCAGCCAGGACGGAGGTAATCAGCCCCAGCATTTT
15,TRBV5-5,TRBJ1-5,.,TRBD1,CASSVPGQGAQPQHF,TGTGCCAGCAGCGTCCCGGGACAGGGGGCTCAGCCCCAGCATTTT
14,TRBV7-8,TRBJ2-1,.,.,CASSLSPTNNEQFF,TGTGCCAGCAGCTTATCCCCGACTAATAATGAGCAGTTCTTC
18,TRBV4-2,TRBJ2-7,.,TRBD2,CASSHDRKGSWGGSEQYF,TGTGCCAGCAGCCATGACCGAAAAGGCTCATGGGGGGGTAGCGAGCAGTACTTC
15,TRBV5-6,TRBJ2-1,.,.,CASSRDFEVSNEQFF,TGTGCCAGCAGCCGCGACTTTGAGGTTTCCAATGAGCAGTTCTTC
14,TRBV28,TRBJ2-3,.,.,CASSLPDYTDTQYF,TGTGCCAGCAGTTTGCCGGACTACACAGATACGCAGTATTTT
13,TRBV4-1,TRBJ1-1,.,.,CASSRQAGSEAFF,TGCGCCAGCAGCAGACAGGCAGGGTCTGAAGCTTTCTTT
17,TRBV4-1,TRBJ2-2,few,TRBD2,CASSQVGTSGFTGELFF,TGCGCCAGCAGCCAAGTGGGGACTAGCGGCTTCACCGGGGAGCTGTTTTTT
17,TRBV5-4,TRBJ1-2,.,.,CASSLGGAGGGRYGYTF,TGTGCCAGCAGCTTGGGGGGGGCCGGGGGGGGTAGATATGGCTACACCTTC
13,TRBV9,TRBJ1-3,.,.,CASSKTEGNTIYF,TGTGCCAGCAGCAAGACAGAAGGAAACACCATATATTTT
13,TRBV9,TRBJ1-4,.,.,CASSSTEGEKLFF,TGTGCCAGCAGCAGCACGGAGGGTGAAAAACTGTTTTTT
15,TRBV14,TRBJ2-7,.,.,CASSPKGDRLGKQYF,TGTGCCAGCAGCCCCAAGGGGGACCGCCTTGGAAAGCAGTACTTC
15,TRBV10-3,TRBJ2-3,.,.,CAIKPREVITDTQYF,TGTGCCATCAAGCCCAGGGAAGTTATCACAGATACGCAGTATTTT
15,TRBV10-3,TRBJ1-4,.,.,CAISEAPVQGEKLFF,TGTGCCATCAGTGAGGCCCCCGTACAGGGTGAAAAACTGTTTTTT
19,TRBV5-1,TRBJ2-1,.,TRBD2,CASSLGLAGGPPPYNEQFF,TGCGCCAGCAGCTTAGGACTAGCGGGGGGCCCCCCCCCTTACAATGAGCAGTTCTTC
15,TRBV11-2,TRBJ1-1,.,.,CASSLGGIRNTEAFF,TGTGCCAGCAGCTTGGGCGGGATCAGGAACACTGAAGCTTTCTTT
18,TRBV28,TRBJ2-1,.,TRBD1,CASKFRTGGRGFRNEQFF,TGTGCCAGCAAGTTCCGGACAGGGGGCAGGGGGTTTAGGAATGAGCAGTTCTTC
17,TRBV5-1,TRBJ1-4,.,.,CASSLNLRGASDEKLFF,TGCGCCAGCAGCTTAAATCTGCGGGGGGCGTCTGATGAAAAACTGTTTTTT
15,TRBV19,TRBJ1-6,.,.,CASSTQYSSNSPLHF,TGTGCCAGTAGTACACAGTATTCTTCGAATTCACCCCTCCACTTT
15,TRBV19,TRBJ2-7,.,TRBD2,CASSRLAGGAYEQYF,TGTGCCAGTAGTAGACTAGCGGGGGGTGCCTACGAGCAGTACTTC
15,TRBV7-9,TRBJ2-5,.,TRBD2,CASSSSQGLAETQYF,TGTGCCAGCAGCTCCTCCCAAGGACTAGCGGAGACCCAGTACTTC
15,TRBV9,TRBJ2-5,.,.,CASSVGGGWGETQYF,TGTGCCAGCAGCGTAGGAGGAGGGTGGGGGGAGACCCAGTACTTC
17,TRBV7-9,TRBJ2-3,.,.,CASSWGTWDTLVDTQYF,TGTGCCAGCAGCTGGGGGACCTGGGACACCTTAGTGGATACGCAGTATTTT